This T cell receptor beta chain was sequenced during a study of T cells in Graves' hyperthyroidism and ophthalmopathy. What was amplified from RNA transcripts were TCR beta CDR3 regions. HTBI primers were used for first-round RT-PCR of the TCR CDR3. TCRdb independently ran MiXCR on the multiplex PCR reads; one entry per CDR3 protein. The sample lists over 300,000 distinct CDR3 sequences; about 15% were seen once. The CDR3 contains 14 residues. V shed 3 bases, J shed 6 bases, and the junction held 4 bases outside the gene matches. Germline CDR1 LNHDA, CDR2 SQIVND (reference sequence). Hyperthyroidism had been newly diagnosed in patients aged 18 to 65, and its duration was under 2 months. This clonotype was detected many times.

The sequencing sample was made of blood. This chain joins TRBV19 and TRBJ2-7; 11 nucleotides match TRBD2. The source is an older woman with Graves' hyperthyroidism. The CDR3 loop reads CASSMASGRIEQYF. As DNA, the CDR3 is TGTGCCAGTAGTATGGCTAGCGGGAGGATCGAGCAGTACTTC.